Listed here are 15 T cell receptor beta chains from one sample, sequenced in a study of shared clonotypes between healthy human individuals. TCRdb's table, derived via immunoSEQ multiplex PCR, lists solely in-frame clones and lacks some. The sample lists more than 900,000 clones; approximately 80% were seen once. Sequenced input: memory CD4+ T cells from PBMCs. Subset specified: CD45RA-negative fraction. The receptors shown here come from a young man in good health. Some clones in this sample may be carry-over from other donors' samples.

V usage is TRBV6-1 and J usage is TRBJ2-1; 8 positions agree with TRBD1. V shed 8 bases and J 2 bases; nucleotides not matched to a gene: 8. Germline V lookup: CDR1 MNHNS, CDR2 SASEGT. This CDR3 comprises 15 residues. The CDR3 bases are TGTGCCAGCGACCGGACAGGGCAACCCTACAATGAGCAGTTCTTC. Its protein product is CASDRTGQPYNEQFF.

Regarding this clone: The same CDR3 is also encoded by other DNA sequences in this sample. This sequence joins TRBV5-8 and TRBJ2-3; TRBD1 or TRBD2 may be the D gene (5 bases each). Germline CDR1 reads SGHTS; CDR2 reads YDEGEE. V was cut by 2 bases and J by 1 base, with 11 bases left in between. The CDR3 totals 15 residues. CDR3: CASSLRGDGTDTQYF. The CDR3, as DNA: TGTGCCAGCAGCTTACGAGGGGATGGCACAGATACGCAGTATTTT.

In DNA, the CDR3 is TGTGCCAGCAGTTGGGGCGGGGCCTACACAGATACGCAGTATTTT. As protein: CASSWGGAYTDTQYF. This rearrangement joins TRBV27 to TRBJ2-3, with D possibly TRBD2 on 6 matching bases. From germline, CDR1 is MNHEY and CDR2 SMNVEV (reference sequence). Trimming removed 4 bases from V and 2 bases from J, with 13 bases in between. This CDR3 is built from 15 residues.

The chain is built from TRBV6-6 and TRBJ1-1; D remains unclear. The CDR3 is 16 amino acids. CDR1 and CDR2 (germline): MNHNY, SVGAGI (reference sequence). Trimming took 0 bases from V and 0 from J, leaving 11 bases between them. The CDR3: CASSYSHSAVNTEAFF. In DNA form, the CDR3 reads TGTGCCAGCAGTTACTCCCATTCCGCGGTGAACACTGAAGCTTTCTTT.

V is TRBV25-1 and J is TRBJ1-6; D perhaps matches TRBD1 (5 bases). Trimming took off 3 bases at V and 9 bases at J, with 12 bases between the two ends. The CDR3 covers 14 residues. Germline-derived CDR1 and CDR2 are MGHDK and SYGVNS. The CDR3 sequence: CASSDLRGTSPLHF. CDR3 nucleotide sequence: TGTGCCAGCAGTGATCTTCGTGGGACTTCACCCCTCCACTTT.

V is TRBV9 and J is TRBJ2-7; a possible D gene is TRBD2 (6 bases). The V end lost 3 bases, the J end lost 2 bases, and 15 bases lay between the germline ends. This CDR3 has 15 amino acids. Germline V gene sequence: CDR1 SGDLS, CDR2 YYNGEE. CDR3 bases: TGTGCCAGCAGCGCCGGCGGGACGCCAGCCTACGAGCAGTACTTC. Translated, it gives CASSAGGTPAYEQYF.

The rearrangement uses TRBV18 and TRBJ1-1, with D possibly TRBD1 on 5 matching bases. Germline CDR1 is KGHSH and CDR2 is LQKENI. CDR3 length: 12 amino acids. The germline V and J ends were trimmed by 6 bases and 8 bases, with 13 bases remaining between them. CDR3 loop: CASSLQVEEAFF. CDR3 in DNA: TGTGCCAGCTCGCTACAGGTAGAGGAAGCTTTCTTT.

This chain joins TRBV27 and TRBJ2-6; D unclear. The CDR3 is 16 residues long. The germline CDR1 and CDR2 sequences are MNHEY and SMNVEV (reference sequence). V lost 5 bases and J lost 2, with 13 bases in between. CDR3 sequence reads: CASSPPRATGANVLTF. CDR3 coding DNA: TGTGCCAGCAGTCCGCCCCGGGCAACTGGGGCCAACGTCCTGACTTTC.

This chain joins TRBV6-5 and TRBJ2-3; no clear D. The germline V gene encodes CDR1 MNHEY and CDR2 SVGAGI. V gave up 0 bases and J gave up 2 bases, with 6 bases separating them. This CDR3 is built from 14 residues. The DNA for the CDR3 is TGTGCCAGCAGTTACTCGAGGTACACAGATACGCAGTATTTT. Translating gives CASSYSRYTDTQYF.

Details on this clone: Just one base apart from a much larger clone, this may be a read error. This same CDR3 is encoded by further DNA sequences in the sample. The chain combines TRBV11-3 with TRBJ1-1; D may be TRBD1 (5 bases). The V gene lost 1 base and the J gene lost 3 bases, with 6 bases spanning the gap. The CDR3 sequence is 13 residues long. Per germline, CDR1 SGHNT and CDR2 YENEEA. The CDR3 nucleotides are TGTGCCAGCAGCTTAGCGGGGGACACTGAAGCTTTCTTT. It codes for CASSLAGDTEAFF.

This clone was found many times. The rearrangement links TRBV7-3 to TRBJ2-7, with TRBD1 matching over 8 bases. The CDR3 sequence is 15 residues long. Germline V gene data show CDR1 as SGHTA and CDR2 as FQGTGA. V lost 5 bases to trimming and J lost 4 bases; unmatched junction nucleotides: 10. CDR3 sequence reads: CASSLAAGGVYEQYF. CDR3 coding DNA: TGTGCCAGCAGCCTCGCGGCAGGGGGCGTGTACGAGCAGTACTTC.

This sequence joins TRBV6-1 and TRBJ1-1, with 9 positions matching TRBD1. After removal of 11 bases from V and 4 bases from J, the junction contained 11 bases not matched to a gene. CDR3 size: 14 residues. From germline, CDR1 is MNHNS and CDR2 SASEGT. The CDR3 DNA reads TGTGCCGGAGGACAGGGGCGCGGGGGCACTGAAGCTTTCTTT. Residues: CAGGQGRGGTEAFF.

The V call is TRBV5-4, the J call TRBJ2-7; either TRBD1 or TRBD2 may supply D (5 bases each). The CDR3 covers 14 residues. From germline, CDR1 is SGHNT and CDR2 YYREEE (reference sequence). V was pared by 4 bases and J by 3 bases, with 14 bases between. The CDR3 nucleotides are TGTGCCAGCAGCCAAGGGACCGACGACTACGAGCAGTACTTC. Protein product: CASSQGTDDYEQYF.

This chain joins TRBV4-3 and TRBJ1-4, with D hard to call. Germline assignment: CDR1 LGHNA and CDR2 YSLEER. V was shortened by 1 base and J by 10 bases, with 16 bases between the two germline ends. CDR3 size: 15 residues. The CDR3 reads CASSQVMGNWGKLFF. CDR3 sequence (DNA): TGCGCCAGCAGCCAAGTGATGGGGAATTGGGGAAAACTGTTTTTT.

The chain joins TRBV7-3 to TRBJ2-5; 8 nucleotides match TRBD1. CDR1 SGHTA and CDR2 FQGTGA come from the germline V gene. V lost 3 bases and J lost 4; bases outside the gene matches: 4. CDR3 size: 14 residues. Here the CDR3 DNA reads TGTGCCAGCAGCTTTCGGACAGGGACAGAGACCCAGTACTTC. Translating gives CASSFRTGTETQYF.